The next 12 T cell receptor beta chains were all read from a single sample in a study of human T cells and chemical hapten exposure. Time point denoted: pre-sensitization, week 0. Specified treatment: therapeutic diphenylcyclopropenone sensitization with weekly scalp DPC. TCRdb passed the RACE reads through MiXCR, listing each CDR3 protein once. This sample has more than 80,000 distinct CDR3 sequences, with 12% found just once. This material consisted of whole blood, taken in connection with sensitization to the hapten diphenylcyclopropenone (DPC). Every receptor here comes from a woman aged 45-60 years with alopecia areata. Some clones in this sample may be carry-over from other donors' samples.

This clonotype was seen many times. The rearrangement joins TRBV20-1 to TRBJ1-1; D is uncertain. Germline CDR1 reads DFQATT; CDR2 reads SNEGSKA (reference sequence). Trimming stripped 6 bases from V and 5 bases from J, with 16 bases between. The CDR3 has 13 residues. CDR3 DNA: TGCAGTGCAAGGGCTTCGGGAGGGACTGAAGCTTTCTTT. Translation: CSARASGGTEAFF.

The chain recombines TRBV27 with TRBJ2-2; 9 bases agree with TRBD2. The CDR3 covers 13 residues. Losses at the gene ends were 4 bases for V and 9 bases for J; bases not matched to a gene: 3. Germline-derived CDR1 and CDR2 are MNHEY and SMNVEV (reference sequence). The CDR3 loop is CASSWGLARELFF. CDR3 DNA: TGTGCCAGCAGTTGGGGACTAGCCCGGGAGCTGTTTTTT.

The chain employs TRBV3-1 and TRBJ2-3, with D unresolved. This CDR3 comprises 12 residues. Trimming took 3 bases from V and 2 from J, leaving 3 bases between them. Looked up from germline, CDR1 is LGHDT and CDR2 is YNNKEL (reference sequence). CDR3 amino acids: CASSHYTDTQYF. Here the CDR3 DNA reads TGTGCCAGCAGCCATTACACAGATACGCAGTATTTT.

The chain combines TRBV2 with TRBJ2-7, with unresolved D. There are 13 residues in the CDR3. The ends were cut back, 1 base at V and 6 bases at J, with 10 bases in the middle. Germline CDR1 is SNHLY and CDR2 is FYNNEI. CDR3 amino acids: CASSEDPPSEQYF. The CDR3 DNA follows: TGTGCCAGCAGTGAAGATCCCCCTTCCGAGCAGTACTTC. Drawing the rest from reference TRBV2 and TRBJ2-7, the complete variable domain is EPEVTQTPSHQVTQMGQEVILRCVPISNHLYFYWYRQILGQKVEFLVSFYNNEISEKSEIFDDQFSVERPDGSNFTLKIRSTKLEDSAMYFCASSEDPPSEQYFGPGTRLTVT.

The chain combines TRBV7-2 with TRBJ2-7; D ambiguous. Trimming removed 5 bases from V and 1 base from J, with 15 bases in between. This CDR3 comprises 15 residues. Germline CDR1 reads SGHTA; CDR2 reads FQGNSA. The CDR3 sequence: CASSPRALTSYEQYF. CDR3 sequence (DNA): TGTGCCAGCAGCCCCCGGGCACTTACATCCTACGAGCAGTACTTC.

The gene calls are TRBV11-2 and TRBJ2-3, with D uncertain. V dropped 7 bases and J dropped 7 bases, with 15 bases sitting between them. The CDR3 sequence is 13 residues long. Germline CDR1 is SGHAT and CDR2 is FQNNGV. The CDR3 DNA reads TGTGCCAGCACCCTATACATGACGAATACGCAGTATTTT. Translating gives CASTLYMTNTQYF.

The chain carries TRBV2 and TRBJ1-6; D is ambiguous. V was clipped by 2 bases and J by 0 bases, with 5 bases between them. Germline V CDR1 and CDR2: SNHLY, FYNNEI. CDR3 length: 15 amino acids. Here the CDR3 DNA reads TGTGCCAGCAGTGAACGAAGCTCCTATAATTCACCCCTCCACTTT. It translates to CASSERSSYNSPLHF.

This clonotype was observed at least ten times. The chain employs TRBV6-1 and TRBJ1-1; no reliable D call. Between the trimmed V and J ends, which lost 1 base and 2 bases, there was a span of 5 bases. The CDR3 runs to 13 residues. Germline V gives CDR1 MNHNS, CDR2 SASEGT. CDR3 protein: CASSEEVNTEAFF. The CDR3 DNA is TGTGCCAGCAGTGAAGAAGTAAACACTGAAGCTTTCTTT.

This clonotype was observed a few times. This sequence joins TRBV3-1 and TRBJ1-1; D is uncertain. Trimming took 1 base from V and 1 from J, leaving 10 bases between them. Germline V gene sequence: CDR1 LGHDT, CDR2 YNNKEL (reference sequence). The CDR3 has 15 amino acids. As DNA, the CDR3 is TGTGCCAGCAGCCAAGTAGCATCGCCGAACACTGAAGCTTTCTTT. This gives the protein CASSQVASPNTEAFF.

This clonotype was observed a few times. The chain is built from TRBV7-9 and TRBJ2-7; tentative D call: TRBD2 (6 bases). The V and J ends lost 5 bases and 1 base respectively, with 18 bases between them. Germline CDR1 SEHNR, CDR2 FQNEAQ (reference sequence). This CDR3 region has 16 residues. In DNA, the CDR3 is TGTGCCAGCAGCAGGACTACAGCAAAAAATTCCTACGAGCAGTACTTC. Residues: CASSRTTAKNSYEQYF.

This clonotype was detected ten times or more. This chain's CDR3 is CIVAGTNVVREAFF. DNA of the CDR3: TGCATCGTCGCCGGGACAAACGTAGTACGTGAAGCTTTCTTT. The V call is TRBV29-1, the J call TRBJ1-1; D possibly corresponds to TRBD1 (6 bases). This CDR3 comprises 14 residues. Germline values: CDR1 SQVTM, CDR2 ANQGSEA. Supplemented by reference TRBV29-1 and TRBJ1-1, the full variable domain reads SAVISQKPSRDICQRGTSLTIQCQVDSQVTMMFWYRQQPGQSLTLIATANQGSEATYESGFVIDKFPISRPNLTFSTLTVSNMSPEDSSIYLCIVAGTNVVREAFFGQGTRLTVV.

This clonotype came up a few times. The gene calls are TRBV7-8 and TRBJ2-2; D is unresolved. This CDR3 comprises 15 residues. The germline gives CDR1 SGHVS, CDR2 FQNEAQ. V was shortened by 2 bases and J by 3 bases, with 10 bases between the two germline ends. CDR3: CASSLTTWDTGELFF. Written as DNA, the CDR3 is TGTGCCAGCAGCTTAACGACCTGGGACACCGGGGAGCTGTTTTTT.